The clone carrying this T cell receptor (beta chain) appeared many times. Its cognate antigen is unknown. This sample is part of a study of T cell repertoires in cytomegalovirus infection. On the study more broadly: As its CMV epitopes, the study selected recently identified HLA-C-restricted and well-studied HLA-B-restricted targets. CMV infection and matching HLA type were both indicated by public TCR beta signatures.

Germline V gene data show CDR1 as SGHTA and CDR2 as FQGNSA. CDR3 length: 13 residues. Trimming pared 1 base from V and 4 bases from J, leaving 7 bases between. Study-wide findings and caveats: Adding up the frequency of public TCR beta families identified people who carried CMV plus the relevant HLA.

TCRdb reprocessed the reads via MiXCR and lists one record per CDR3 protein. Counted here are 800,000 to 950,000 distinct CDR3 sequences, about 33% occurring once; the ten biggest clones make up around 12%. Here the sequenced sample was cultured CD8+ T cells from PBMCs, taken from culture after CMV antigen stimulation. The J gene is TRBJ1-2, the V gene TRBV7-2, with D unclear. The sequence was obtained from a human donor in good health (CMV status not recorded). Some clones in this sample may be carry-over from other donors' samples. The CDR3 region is CASSLGRPYGYTF. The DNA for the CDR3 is TGTGCCAGCAGCTTAGGACGGCCCTATGGCTACACCTTC.